This T cell receptor (beta chain) was recorded in a study of blood T cells in healthy people across ages. With 1 base removed from V and 5 bases from J, the gap between germline ends came to 14 bases. From germline, CDR1 is LGHDT and CDR2 YNNKEL (reference sequence). The CDR3 covers 15 residues. Study-level results: Significant beta diversity loss was already apparent by age around 40, declining roughly linearly.

Comments on this clonotype: Its cognate antigen is unknown.

The donors, healthy Caucasians from Russia, were aged roughly 6 to 90. It was with a sample-barcoded 5' primer and a J-beta primer mix that a second PCR of roughly 7 to 12 cycles was run. TCRdb passed the 5' RACE reads through MiXCR, listing each CDR3 protein once. The sample lists around 900,000 distinct CDR3 sequences, 51% occurring once. J is TRBJ2-5 and V is TRBV3-1; D might be TRBD2 (6 bases). Sequencing was carried out using blood. The clonotype originates from a woman between 55 and 75 years old in good health. The CDR3 spells CASSQGTTTTETQYF. CDR3 DNA: TGTGCCAGCAGCCAAGGGACTACCACCACGGAGACCCAGTACTTC.